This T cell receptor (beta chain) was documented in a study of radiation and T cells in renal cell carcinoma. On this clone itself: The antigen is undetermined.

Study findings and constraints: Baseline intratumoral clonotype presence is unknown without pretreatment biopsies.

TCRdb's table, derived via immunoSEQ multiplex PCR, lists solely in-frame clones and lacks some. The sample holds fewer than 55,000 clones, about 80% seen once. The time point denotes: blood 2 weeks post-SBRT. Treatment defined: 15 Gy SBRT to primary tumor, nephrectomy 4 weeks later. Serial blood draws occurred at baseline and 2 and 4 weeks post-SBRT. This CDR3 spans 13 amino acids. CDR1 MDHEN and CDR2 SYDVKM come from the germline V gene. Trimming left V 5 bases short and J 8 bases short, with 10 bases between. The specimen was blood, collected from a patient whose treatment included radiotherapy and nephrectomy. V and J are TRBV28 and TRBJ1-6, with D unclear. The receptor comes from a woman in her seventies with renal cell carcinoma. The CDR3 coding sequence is TGTGCCAGCAGTCCCGGTGTTGATTCACCCCTCCACTTT. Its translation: CASSPGVDSPLHF.